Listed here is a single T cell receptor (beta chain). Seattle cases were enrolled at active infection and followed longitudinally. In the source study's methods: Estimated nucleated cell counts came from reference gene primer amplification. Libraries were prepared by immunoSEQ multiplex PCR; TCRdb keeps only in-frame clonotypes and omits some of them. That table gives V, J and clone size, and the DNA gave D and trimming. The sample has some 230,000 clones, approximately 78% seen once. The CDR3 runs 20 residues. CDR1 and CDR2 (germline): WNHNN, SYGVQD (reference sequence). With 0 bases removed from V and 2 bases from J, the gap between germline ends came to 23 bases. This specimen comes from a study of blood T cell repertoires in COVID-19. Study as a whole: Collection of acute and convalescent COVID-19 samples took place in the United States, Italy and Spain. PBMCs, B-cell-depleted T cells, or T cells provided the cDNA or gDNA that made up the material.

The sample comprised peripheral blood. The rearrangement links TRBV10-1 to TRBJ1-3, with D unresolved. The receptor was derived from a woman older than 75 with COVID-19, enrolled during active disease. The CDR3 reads CASSESSPERGKYAGNTIYF. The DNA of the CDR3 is TGCGCCAGCAGTGAGTCATCTCCGGAGCGCGGTAAGTACGCTGGAAACACCATATATTTT.